A single TCR beta chain is shown here with its context. Assay: immunoSEQ multiplex PCR; the TCRdb copy retains only in-frame clones and omits some. This table holds over 90,000 clones, approximately 95% found once. Baseline, cycle 4 day 1, and cycle 7 day 1 were the blood sampling points. The sample comes from a study of OX40 agonist ivuxolimab in advanced cancers. Overall study: Clinicians treated patients with ivuxolimab, an agonistic anti-OX40 (CD134) antibody. Patients in dose escalation had liver, melanoma, kidney or head and neck cancers.

Looked up from germline, CDR1 is MNHNY and CDR2 is SVGAGI (reference sequence). Trimming took 7 bases from V and 7 from J, leaving 19 bases between them. The CDR3 is 14 residues long. This TCR was recovered from an adult with an advanced solid tumor such as melanoma, head and neck, liver or kidney cancer. Sequencing was performed on CD4+ or CD8+ T cells sorted from blood, taken in a trial of the OX40 agonist ivuxolimab. This chain uses TRBV6-6 with TRBJ1-1; the D is unclear. CDR3 coding DNA: TGTGCCAGCATTGCCGCAAGGACGAAGAGTGAAGCTTTCTTT. Translated: CASIAARTKSEAFF.